The 2 T cell receptor beta chains below all came from one sample that was sequenced in a study of shared clonotypes between healthy human individuals (dated by TCRdb to 2020 to 2021). Receptor libraries were prepared by the immunoSEQ multiplex PCR assay. TCRdb holds this immuneACCESS table with in-frame rearrangements only. Some clones are missing; in checked studies, unresolved V genes explain under half, and the rest has no known cause. The sample has roughly 2.5 million clones on record, around nine tenths of them singletons. The ten most abundant clones make up about 0.13% of the sample. The material sequenced was naive CD4+ T cells sorted from blood. The sample's cell subset or site label, in plain terms: CD45RA+ positively selected. The receptors derive from a man between 18 and 35 years old in good health.

V is TRBV7-3 and J is TRBJ2-2; TRBD1 might be the D (6 bases). CDR1 is SGHTA, CDR2 FQGTGA, per germline. The CDR3 contains 16 residues. V lost 2 bases, J lost 2 bases, and 12 bases lay in between. CDR3 nucleotides: TGTGCCAGCAGCTTAGAGGGACAAACCAACACCGGGGAGCTGTTTTTT. As protein: CASSLEGQTNTGELFF.

The chain employs TRBV7-6 and TRBJ2-5; 8 nucleotides match TRBD2. From germline, CDR1 is SGHVS and CDR2 FNYEAQ. V lost 7 bases, J lost 4 bases, and 5 bases stayed unmatched. The CDR3 length is 13 residues. CDR3 bases: TGTGCCAGCACCTCCCGGGGGGGAGAGACCCAGTACTTC. It specifies CASTSRGGETQYF.